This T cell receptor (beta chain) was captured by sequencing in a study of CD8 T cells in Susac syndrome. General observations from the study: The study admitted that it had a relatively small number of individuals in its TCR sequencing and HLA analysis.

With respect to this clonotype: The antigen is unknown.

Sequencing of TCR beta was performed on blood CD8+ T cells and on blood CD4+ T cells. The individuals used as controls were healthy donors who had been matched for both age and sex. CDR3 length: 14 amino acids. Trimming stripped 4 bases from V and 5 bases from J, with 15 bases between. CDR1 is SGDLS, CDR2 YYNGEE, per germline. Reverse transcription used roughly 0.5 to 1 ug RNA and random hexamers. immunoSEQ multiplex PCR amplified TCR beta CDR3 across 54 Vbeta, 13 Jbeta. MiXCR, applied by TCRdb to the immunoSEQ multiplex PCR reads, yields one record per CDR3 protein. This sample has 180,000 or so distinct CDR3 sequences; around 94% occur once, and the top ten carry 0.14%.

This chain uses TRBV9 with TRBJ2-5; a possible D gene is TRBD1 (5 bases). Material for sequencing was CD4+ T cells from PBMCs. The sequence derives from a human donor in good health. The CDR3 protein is CASSSRPGKETQYF. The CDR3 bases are TGTGCCAGCAGCTCTAGGCCAGGGAAGGAGACCCAGTACTTC.